This TCR beta chain appears in the sequencing data of a study of shared clonotypes between healthy human individuals. Per the authors' pipeline: There were no quality scores in the junction-only immunoSEQ sequences, so filtering differed. Assay used: immunoSEQ multiplex PCR; TCRdb lists only in-frame clones, some missing. V, J and clone size are taken as reported in that table, and D and trimming were inferred from the DNA itself. The repertoire has about 610,000 clones, around 96% of them found once; the top ten carry less than 0.12%. This clone appeared once. Positively selected for CCR7, the CD45RO-negative cells used as naive CD8 cells excluded terminally differentiated effector memory CD45RA+ cells. Only Caucasian adults living in Nashville, Tennessee served as donors. The CDR3 consists of 15 residues. Germline V CDR1 and CDR2: SGHTA, FQGNSA. The germline V and J ends were trimmed by 5 bases and 5 bases, with 18 bases remaining between them.

The rearrangement links TRBV7-2 to TRBJ2-5; the D is unclear. The sequence came from a woman younger than 45 in good health. Source material: naive CD8+ T cells sorted from blood. Written as DNA, the CDR3 is TGTGCCAGCAGCCCCCGCGGAGCCAGGCGGGAGACCCAGTACTTC. It yields the protein CASSPRGARRETQYF. The whole variable domain, filled in from reference TRBV7-2 and TRBJ2-5, reads GAGVSQSPSNKVTEKGKDVELRCDPISGHTALYWYRQSLGQGLEFLIYFQGNSAPDKSGLPSDRFSAERTGGSVSTLTIQRTQQEDSAVYLCASSPRGARRETQYFGPGTRLLVL.